The rows below give T cell receptor gamma chains drawn from one sample of a study of γδ T cells in repeated Plasmodium falciparum infection. TCRdb redid clone calling on the multiplex PCR reads using CATT. This table has around 24,000 gamma-chain clones, roughly 3.1% appearing once. Input material: gamma-delta T cells from blood. The receptors stem from a pool of human donors (malaria-infected and uninfected, not separated). The CDR3 runs from the conserved cysteine through the conserved F or W. Clone size is shown for a subset of rows, as once, few, many or a class of expanded clone.

TRGV9	TRGJP	many	CALWEVQQELGKKIKVF	TGTGCCTTGTGGGAGGTTCAGCAAGAGTTGGGCAAAAAAATCAAGGTATTT
TRGV5	TRGJ1/TRGJ2	many	CATWDSRDYKKLF	TGTGCCACCTGGGACTCCCGAGATTATAAGAAACTCTTT
TRGV4	TRGJ1/TRGJ2	-	CATWDVLVVDYYKKLF	TGTGCCACCTGGGACGTCCTTGTGGTCGATTATTATAAGAAACTCTTT
TRGV2	TRGJP2	many	CATWDGPADRYWIKTF	TGTGCCACCTGGGACGGGCCAGCGGATCGATATTGGATCAAGACGTTT
TRGV4	TRGJ1/TRGJ2	many	CATWDGPRYYKKLF	TGTGCCACCTGGGATGGGCCTCGTTATTATAAGAAACTCTTT
TRGV4	TRGJ1/TRGJ2	medium-sized	CATWDNYYKKLF	TGTGCCACCTGGGATAATTATTATAAGAAACTCTTT
TRGV3	TRGJP2	many	CATWDSRDDDWIKTF	TGTGCCACCTGGGACAGCAGAGACGATGATTGGATCAAGACGTTT
TRGV3	TRGJ1/TRGJ2	many	CATWGDPYLPTNYYKKLF	TGTGCCACCTGGGGCGACCCTTACCTCCCCACGAATTATTATAAGAAACTCTTT
TRGV2	TRGJP2	many	CATWDGYTSSDWIKTF	TGTGCCACCTGGGACGGATATACCAGTAGTGATTGGATCAAGACGTTT
TRGV2	TRGJ1/TRGJ2	many	CATWDGPTHYKKLF	TGTGCCACCTGGGACGGCCCCACCCATTATAAGAAACTCTTT
TRGV9	TRGJ1/TRGJ2	many	CALWEEHYYKKLF	TGTGCCTTGTGGGAGGAACATTATTATAAGAAACTCTTT
TRGV9	TRGJP	medium-sized	CALWTLELGKKIKVF	TGTGCCTTGTGGACATTAGAGTTGGGCAAAAAAATCAAGGTATTT
TRGV2	TRGJP1	many	CATWDGRSGWFKIF	TGTGCCACCTGGGACGGGAGGTCTGGTTGGTTCAAGATATTT
TRGV9	TRGJ1/TRGJ2	many	CALWEFTNYKKLF	TGTGCCTTGTGGGAGTTTACTAATTATAAGAAACTCTTT
TRGV9	TRGJ1/TRGJ2	many	CALWEVHYYKKLF	TGTGCCTTGTGGGAGGTGCACTATTATAAGAAACTCTTT
TRGV3	TRGJ1/TRGJ2	many	CATWAQCLKKLF	TGTGCCACCTGGGCCCAATGCCTTAAGAAACTCTTT
TRGV3	TRGJ1/TRGJ2	many	CATWDRLPDHYKKLF	TGTGCCACCTGGGACAGGCTCCCCGATCATTATAAGAAACTCTTT
TRGV9	TRGJP	many	CACRGELGKKIKVF	TGTGCCTGCCGAGGCGAGCTGGGCAAAAAAATCAAGGTATTT
TRGV9	TRGJ1/TRGJ2	many	CALWEGVYYKKLF	TGTGCCTTGTGGGAGGGCGTTTATTATAAGAAACTCTTT
TRGV8	TRGJP2	many	CATWDRYRYGIKTF	TGTGCCACCTGGGATAGGTACAGGTACGGGATCAAGACGTTT
TRGV4	TRGJ1/TRGJ2	many	CATWAREKLF	TGTGCCACCTGGGCCAGGGAGAAACTCTTT
TRGV2	TRGJ1/TRGJ2	many	CATWDGFYYYKKLF	TGTGCCACCTGGGACGGGTTCTATTATTATAAGAAACTCTTT
TRGV9	TRGJ1/TRGJ2	many	CALWTFLGGCEKLF	TGTGCCTTGTGGACCTTCTTAGGGGGATGTGAGAAACTCTTT
TRGV2	TRGJ1/TRGJ2	many	CATIRHKKLF	TGTGCCACCATCAGGCATAAGAAACTCTTT
TRGV5	TRGJ1/TRGJ2	many	CATWDQNYYKKLF	TGTGCCACCTGGGACCAGAATTATTATAAGAAACTCTTT
TRGV3	TRGJ1/TRGJ2	many	CATWDSPRGGLF	TGTGCCACCTGGGACAGCCCGAGGGGGGGACTCTTT
TRGV8	TRGJ1/TRGJ2	many	CATWDNGYKKLF	TGTGCCACCTGGGATAACGGTTATAAGAAACTCTTT
TRGV5	TRGJ1/TRGJ2	many	CATWDRPVSQAYYKKLF	TGTGCCACCTGGGACAGGCCCGTTAGTCAAGCTTATTATAAGAAACTCTTT
TRGV9	TRGJ1/TRGJ2	many	CALWEVQGCYKKLF	TGTGCCTTGTGGGAGGTGCAAGGGTGTTATAAGAAACTCTTT
TRGV9	TRGJP	many	CALWEERGELGKKIKVF	TGTGCCTTGTGGGAGGAGAGGGGAGAGTTGGGCAAAAAAATCAAGGTATTT
TRGV2	TRGJ1/TRGJ2	many	CATWRDYYKKLF	TGTGCCACCTGGAGAGATTATTATAAGAAACTCTTT
TRGV2	TRGJ1/TRGJ2	many	CATWDGPRKKLF	TGTGCCACCTGGGACGGGCCACGGAAGAAACTCTTT
TRGV9	TRGJP2	many	CALWESCGDWIKTF	TGTGCCTTGTGGGAGTCATGTGGTGATTGGATCAAGACGTTT
TRGV9	TRGJ1/TRGJ2	few	CALWEVRPLF	TGTGCCTTGTGGGAGGTAAGGCCCCTCTTT
TRGV8	TRGJ1/TRGJ2	many	CATWDRRRYKKLF	TGTGCCACCTGGGATAGGAGAAGGTATAAGAAACTCTTT
TRGV9	TRGJ1/TRGJ2	many	CALWGPYYKKLF	TGTGCCTTGTGGGGCCCCTATTATAAGAAACTCTTT
TRGV4	TRGJ1/TRGJ2	many	CATWGGWVKGFKKLF	TGTGCCACCTGGGGTGGGTGGGTGAAGGGGTTTAAGAAACTCTTT
TRGV3	TRGJ1/TRGJ2	many	CATWDRLLPFYYKKLF	TGTGCCACCTGGGACAGGCTCCTACCCTTTTATTATAAGAAACTCTTT
TRGV3	TRGJ1/TRGJ2	many	CATWHKNYYKKLF	TGTGCCACCTGGCACAAGAATTATTATAAGAAACTCTTT
TRGV5	TRGJ1/TRGJ2	many	CATWDSQHYYKKLF	TGTGCCACCTGGGACAGTCAACATTATTATAAGAAACTCTTT
TRGV5	TRGJ1/TRGJ2	many	CATWDRLRVGYKKLF	TGTGCCACCTGGGACAGGCTAAGGGTAGGATATAAGAAACTCTTT
TRGV3	TRGJ1/TRGJ2	many	CATWDALLNYYKKLF	TGTGCCACCTGGGACGCCCTTTTGAATTATTATAAGAAACTCTTT
TRGV9	TRGJP	many	CALWESKGGLGKKIKVF	TGTGCCTTGTGGGAATCCAAAGGAGGGTTGGGCAAAAAAATCAAGGTATTT
TRGV3	TRGJ1/TRGJ2	many	CATWDRPHYYKKLF	TGTGCCACCTGGGACAGGCCCCATTATTATAAGAAACTCTTT
TRGV9	TRGJP	few	CALWGELGKKIKVF	TGTGCCTTGTGGGGGGAATTGGGCAAAAAAATCAAGGTATTT
TRGV8	TRGJ1/TRGJ2	many	CATWVTRSNYYKKLF	TGTGCCACCTGGGTCACCCGATCGAATTATTATAAGAAACTCTTT
TRGV5	TRGJ1/TRGJ2	many	CATWDRLRYKKLF	TGTGCCACCTGGGACAGACTACGTTATAAGAAACTCTTT
TRGV4	TRGJP1	many	CATRDGLATGWFKIF	TGTGCCACCAGGGATGGGCTTGCCACTGGTTGGTTCAAGATATTT